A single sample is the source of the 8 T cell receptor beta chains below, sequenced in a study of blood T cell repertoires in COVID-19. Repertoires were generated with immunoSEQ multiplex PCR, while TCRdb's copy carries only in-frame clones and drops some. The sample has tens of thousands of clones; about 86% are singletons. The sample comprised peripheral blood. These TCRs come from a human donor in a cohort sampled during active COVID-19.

CDR3 in amino acids: CASGRLAGALDTQYF. Here the CDR3 DNA reads TGTGCCAGCGGGCGACTAGCGGGGGCGTTGGATACGCAGTATTTT. The J gene is TRBJ2-3, the V gene TRBV2, with TRBD2 matching over 12 bases. V shed 8 bases and J 6 bases; nucleotides not matched to a gene: 9. The germline CDR1 and CDR2 sequences are SNHLY and FYNNEI. The CDR3 runs 15 residues.

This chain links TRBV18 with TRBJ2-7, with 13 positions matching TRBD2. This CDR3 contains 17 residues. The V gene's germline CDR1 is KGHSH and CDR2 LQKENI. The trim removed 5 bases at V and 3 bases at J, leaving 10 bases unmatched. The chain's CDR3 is CASSSGLAGALGYEQYF. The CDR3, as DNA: TGTGCCAGCTCATCCGGACTAGCGGGAGCTCTGGGCTACGAGCAGTACTTC. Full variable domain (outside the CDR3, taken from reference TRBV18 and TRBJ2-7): NAGVMQNPRHLVRRRGQEARLRCSPMKGHSHVYWYRQLPEEGLKFMVYLQKENIIDESGMPKERFSAEFPKEGPSILRIQQVVRGDSAAYFCASSSGLAGALGYEQYFGPGTRLTVT.

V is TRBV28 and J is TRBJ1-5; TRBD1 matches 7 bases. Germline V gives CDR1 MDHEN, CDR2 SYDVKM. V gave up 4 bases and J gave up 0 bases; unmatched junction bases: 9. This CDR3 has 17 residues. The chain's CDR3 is CASSSGQPDNSNQPQHF. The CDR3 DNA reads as TGTGCCAGCAGTTCGGGACAGCCAGATAATAGCAATCAGCCCCAGCATTTT.

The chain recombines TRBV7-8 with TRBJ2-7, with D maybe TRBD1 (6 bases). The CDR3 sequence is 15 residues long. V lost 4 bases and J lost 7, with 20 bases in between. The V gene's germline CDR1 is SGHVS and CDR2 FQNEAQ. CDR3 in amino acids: CASSSPAGAPGEQYF. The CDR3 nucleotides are TGTGCCAGCAGCTCGCCGGCAGGGGCCCCAGGGGAGCAGTACTTC.

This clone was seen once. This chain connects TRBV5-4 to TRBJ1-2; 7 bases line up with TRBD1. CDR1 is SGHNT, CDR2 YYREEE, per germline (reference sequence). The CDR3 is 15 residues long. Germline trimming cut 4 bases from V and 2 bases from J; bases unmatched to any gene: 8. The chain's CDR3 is CASSPGQPNNYGYTF. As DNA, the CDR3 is TGTGCCAGCAGCCCGGGACAGCCAAACAACTATGGCTACACCTTC.

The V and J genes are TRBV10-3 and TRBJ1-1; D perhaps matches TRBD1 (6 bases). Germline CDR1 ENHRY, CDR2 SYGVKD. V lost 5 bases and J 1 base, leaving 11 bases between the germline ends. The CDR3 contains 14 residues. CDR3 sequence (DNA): TGTGCCATCAGTCCCGACAGGACGAACACTGAAGCTTTCTTT. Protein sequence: CAISPDRTNTEAFF.

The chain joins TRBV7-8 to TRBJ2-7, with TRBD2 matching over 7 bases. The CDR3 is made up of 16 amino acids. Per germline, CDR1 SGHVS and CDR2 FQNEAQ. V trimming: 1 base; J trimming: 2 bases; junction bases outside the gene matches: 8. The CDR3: CASSLGGSYPTYEQYF. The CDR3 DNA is TGTGCCAGCAGCTTAGGCGGGAGTTACCCTACCTACGAGCAGTACTTC.

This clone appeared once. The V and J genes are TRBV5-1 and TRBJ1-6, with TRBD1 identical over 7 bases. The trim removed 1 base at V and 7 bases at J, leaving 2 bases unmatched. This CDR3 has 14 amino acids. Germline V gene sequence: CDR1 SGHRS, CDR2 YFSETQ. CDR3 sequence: CASSLTGENSPLHF. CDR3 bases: TGCGCCAGCAGCTTGACAGGGGAAAATTCACCCCTCCACTTT. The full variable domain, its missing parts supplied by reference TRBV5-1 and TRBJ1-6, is KAGVTQTPRYLIKTRGQQVTLSCSPISGHRSVSWYQQTPGQGLQFLFEYFSETQRNKGNFPGRFSGRQFSNSRSEMNVSTLELGDSALYLCASSLTGENSPLHFGNGTRLTVT.